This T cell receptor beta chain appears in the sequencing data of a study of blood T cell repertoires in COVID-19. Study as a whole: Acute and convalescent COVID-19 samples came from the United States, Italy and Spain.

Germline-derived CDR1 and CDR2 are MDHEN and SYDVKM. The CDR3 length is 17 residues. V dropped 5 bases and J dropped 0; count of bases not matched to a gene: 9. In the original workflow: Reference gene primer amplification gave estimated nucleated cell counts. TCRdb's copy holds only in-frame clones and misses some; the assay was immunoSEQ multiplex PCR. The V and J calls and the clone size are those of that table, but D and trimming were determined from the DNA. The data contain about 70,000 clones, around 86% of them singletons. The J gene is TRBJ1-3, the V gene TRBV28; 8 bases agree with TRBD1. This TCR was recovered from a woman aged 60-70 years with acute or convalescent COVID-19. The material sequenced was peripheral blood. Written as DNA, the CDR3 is TGTGCCAGCAGTAGATCCCGACAGGGGCACTCTGGAAACACCATATATTTT. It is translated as CASSRSRQGHSGNTIYF.